The present entry profiles one TCR beta chain with its context. As handled by the study authors: The assay estimated nucleated cells by amplifying reference gene primers. TCRdb keeps only in-frame clones here, not all; method: immunoSEQ multiplex PCR. D and trimming come from the DNA, and the V and J calls and clone size come from that table. The sample has roughly 190,000 clones, approximately 90% seen once; the top ten hold 20% to 25%. The data originate from a study of blood T cell repertoires in COVID-19. The overall study: COVID-19 samples collected from the United States, Italy and Spain covered acute and convalescent phases. PBMCs, B-cell-depleted T cells, or T cells were the source of the cDNA or gDNA that made up the material.

This receptor was obtained from a man aged 60 to 75 with active or convalescent COVID-19. Sequencing was performed on peripheral blood.

The CDR3, as DNA: TGTGCCAGCAGTTACGTAGGGGATTCACCCCTCCACTTT. Amino acid sequence: CASSYVGDSPLHF. V usage is TRBV6-2 or TRBV6-3 and J usage is TRBJ1-6; tentatively, D is TRBD1 (5 bases). Trimming took off 2 bases at V and 8 bases at J, with 7 bases between the two ends. The CDR3 consists of 13 residues. Germline V CDR1 and CDR2: MNHEY, SVGEGT.